Shown below are 20 T cell receptor beta chains from a single sample sequenced in a study of blood T cell repertoires in COVID-19. Libraries were prepared by immunoSEQ multiplex PCR; TCRdb keeps only in-frame clonotypes and omits some of them. Among about 370,000 clones, approximately 87% were seen once, and the ten largest hold roughly 10%. Sequencing input: peripheral blood. The source of these receptors is a woman younger than 45 with COVID-19, enrolled during active disease.

The chain uses TRBV11-2 and TRBJ1-2; no reliable D call. This CDR3 spans 15 amino acids. Germline values: CDR1 SGHAT, CDR2 FQNNGV. V was pared by 0 bases and J by 8 bases, with 16 bases between. The CDR3 DNA sequence: TGTGCCAGCAGCTTAGATTCCGGCGGATACTGGGGCTACACCTTC. Encoded protein: CASSLDSGGYWGYTF.

The chain links TRBV7-3 to TRBJ1-6; D gene unclear. The V and J ends lost 5 bases and 10 bases respectively, with 12 bases between them. This CDR3 has 13 amino acids. Germline CDR1 reads SGHTA; CDR2 reads FQGTGA. The CDR3 bases are TGTGCCAGCAGCGCCAGGTTTGGGTCACCCCTCCACTTT. This translates into CASSARFGSPLHF.

The rearrangement joins TRBV28 to TRBJ2-3; D is unclear. This CDR3 region has 13 residues. V was pared by 1 base and J by 4 bases, with 6 bases between. Germline V gene sequence: CDR1 MDHEN, CDR2 SYDVKM. The CDR3 nucleotides are TGTGCCAGCAGTTTATCCCGAGCAGATACGCAGTATTTT. Amino acid sequence: CASSLSRADTQYF. The full variable domain, with the rest looked up from reference TRBV28 and TRBJ2-3, is DVKVTQSSRYLVKRTGEKVFLECVQDMDHENMFWYRQDPGLGLRLIYFSYDVKMKEKGDIPEGYSVSREKKERFSLILESASTNQTSMYLCASSLSRADTQYFGPGTRLTVL.

The chain carries TRBV10-3 and TRBJ1-3, with a weak D call TRBD1 (6 bases). V was trimmed by 2 bases and J by 2 bases, leaving 13 bases between them. Germline V gene lookup returns CDR1 ENHRY and CDR2 SYGVKD. The CDR3 covers 16 residues. Here the CDR3 reads CAISETGSGAGNTIYF. For the CDR3, the DNA is TGTGCCATCAGTGAGACAGGGTCAGGGGCTGGAAACACCATATATTTT.

This clone was observed a few times. This sequence joins TRBV7-8 and TRBJ1-5; no firm D call. From germline, CDR1 is SGHVS and CDR2 FQNEAQ. With 4 bases removed from V and 4 bases from J, the gap between germline ends came to 17 bases. This CDR3 is built from 16 residues. The CDR3, as DNA: TGTGCCAGCAGCTATAGGAGAGGCCGACCGAATCAGCCCCAGCATTTT. As protein: CASSYRRGRPNQPQHF.

The CDR3 region is CASSFLGGTGELFF. The CDR3 DNA reads as TGTGCCAGCAGCTTCCTGGGGGGCACCGGGGAGCTGTTTTTT. This chain connects TRBV5-4 to TRBJ2-2; D possibly corresponds to TRBD2 (6 bases). CDR1 is SGHNT and CDR2 is YYREEE in the germline V gene (reference sequence). The length of the CDR3 is 14 residues. V lost 2 bases, J lost 4 bases, and 9 bases lay in between.

The chain employs TRBV5-1 and TRBJ2-7; the D gene is possibly TRBD2 (5 bases). The germline V gene encodes CDR1 SGHRS and CDR2 YFSETQ. The CDR3 loop spans 13 amino acids. Between the trimmed V and J ends, which lost 4 bases and 3 bases, there was a span of 11 bases. The CDR3 DNA reads as TGCGCCAGCAGCGAGGGCCCGCACTACGAGCAGTACTTC. Translation: CASSEGPHYEQYF.

V is TRBV6-2 or TRBV6-3 and J is TRBJ1-6; no firm D call. Trimming removed 6 bases from V and 10 bases from J, with 13 bases in between. The CDR3 covers 13 residues. The germline V gene has CDR1 MNHEY and CDR2 SVGEGT. In nucleotides, the CDR3 is TGTGCCAGCAGCCGCGGGGATTACTCACCCCTCCACTTT. Protein product: CASSRGDYSPLHF.

This clone was seen a single time. This sequence joins TRBV5-4 and TRBJ1-3; perhaps TRBD1 as D (5 bases). The CDR3 totals 16 residues. Germline CDR1 is SGHNT and CDR2 is YYREEE (reference sequence). V lost 0 bases to trimming and J lost 4 bases, with 14 bases between them. The CDR3: CASSLAPGVGGNTIYF. CDR3 nucleotides: TGTGCCAGCAGCTTGGCCCCGGGGGTAGGAGGAAACACCATATATTTT.

The chain is built from TRBV6-5 and TRBJ2-7; no clear D. Germline lookup yields CDR1 MNHEY and CDR2 SVGAGI. CDR3 length: 14 amino acids. V was shortened by 0 bases and J by 3 bases, with 9 bases between the two germline ends. CDR3 DNA sequence: TGTGCCAGCAGTTACTCGTCCCCCTACTACGAGCAGTACTTC. Translation gives CASSYSSPYYEQYF.

The chain combines TRBV10-1 with TRBJ2-5; 12 nucleotides match TRBD2. CDR3 size: 16 residues. CDR1 is WNHNN and CDR2 is SYGVQD in the germline V gene (reference sequence). The trim removed 1 base at V and 2 bases at J, leaving 2 bases unmatched. The CDR3 loop is CASSEWTSGNQETQYF. The DNA for the CDR3 is TGCGCCAGCAGTGAGTGGACTAGCGGGAATCAAGAGACCCAGTACTTC.

The J gene is TRBJ2-1, the V gene TRBV6-5, with unresolved D. This CDR3 contains 11 residues. V was trimmed by 7 bases and J by 4 bases, leaving 5 bases between them. Germline CDR1 MNHEY, CDR2 SVGAGI. CDR3 amino acids: CASTLYNEQFF. As DNA, the CDR3 is TGTGCCAGCACCTTATACAATGAGCAGTTCTTC.

The chain has TRBV2 and TRBJ2-2; 12 positions match TRBD1. The CDR3 spans 15 residues. V dropped 7 bases and J dropped 4; count of bases not matched to a gene: 4. Germline V gene lookup returns CDR1 SNHLY and CDR2 FYNNEI. This chain's CDR3 is CASTGTGGRTGELFF. In DNA, the CDR3 is TGTGCCAGCACCGGGACAGGGGGCCGCACCGGGGAGCTGTTTTTT.

The V call is TRBV10-1, the J call TRBJ2-7; 13 bases map to TRBD2. The V gene's germline CDR1 is WNHNN and CDR2 SYGVQD (reference sequence). The V and J ends lost 3 bases and 4 bases, in that order; junction bases with no gene match: 6. The CDR3 extends over 16 amino acids. The CDR3 region has the DNA TGCGCCAGCAGTGAAGGGTGGACTAGCGGGAGATACGAGCAGTACTTC. Protein sequence: CASSEGWTSGRYEQYF.

This chain joins TRBV23-1 and TRBJ1-1; perhaps TRBD1 as D (6 bases). TRBV23-1 is flagged as an ORF with uncertain function. V was pared by 2 bases and J by 4 bases, with 14 bases between. CDR3 length equals 15 residues. The DNA for the CDR3 is TGCGCCAGCAGTCAACCCGGGACACCTATCACTGAAGCTTTCTTT. Amino acid sequence: CASSQPGTPITEAFF.

The chain has TRBV5-1 and TRBJ2-7; 7 nucleotides line up with TRBD1. Germline trimming cut 2 bases from V and 3 bases from J; bases unmatched to any gene: 11. CDR1 SGHRS and CDR2 YFSETQ come from the germline V gene. CDR3 size: 16 residues. CDR3 protein: CASSLSSGTEDYEQYF. The CDR3 nucleotides are TGCGCCAGCAGCTTATCCTCCGGGACAGAAGACTACGAGCAGTACTTC.

The chain carries TRBV5-8 and TRBJ2-7; 11 nucleotides agree with TRBD2. V was clipped by 4 bases and J by 7 bases; unmatched bases: 10. The CDR3 is 15 residues long. Germline CDR1 SGHTS, CDR2 YDEGEE. CDR3 region: CASSALLAGVLEQYF. In DNA form, the CDR3 reads TGTGCCAGCAGCGCCTTACTAGCGGGGGTGTTGGAGCAGTACTTC.

This rearrangement joins TRBV9 to TRBJ2-1; D ambiguous. CDR1 and CDR2 from the germline V gene are SGDLS and YYNGEE. This CDR3 contains 14 residues. The V end lost 4 bases, the J end lost 4 bases, and 12 bases lay between the germline ends. The CDR3 spells CASSPRLYYNEQFF. CDR3 nucleotides: TGTGCCAGCAGCCCAAGACTGTATTACAATGAGCAGTTCTTC.

The rearrangement joins TRBV29-1 to TRBJ2-7, with a possible D match to TRBD2 (5 bases). CDR1 and CDR2 (germline): SQVTM, ANQGSEA. There are 15 residues in the CDR3. V lost 3 bases to trimming and J lost 7 bases, with 22 bases between them. The CDR3 DNA reads TGCAGCGTTGATGATGGTGCGGGTATGGTTGGTGAGCAGTACTTC. It translates to CSVDDGAGMVGEQYF.

The V call is TRBV30, the J call TRBJ1-1; D is possibly TRBD1 (6 bases). Germline CDR1 is GTSNPN and CDR2 is SVGIG (reference sequence). V was clipped by 7 bases and J by 6 bases, with 9 bases between them. The CDR3 runs 10 residues. The CDR3: CASGGPEAFF. The DNA of the CDR3 is TGTGCCTCCGGGGGGCCTGAAGCTTTCTTT.